This T cell receptor beta chain was identified during a study of read filtering for tumor transcriptome and immune sequencing. Study at large: Transcriptome libraries were built from DNase-treated RNA. TCR-mapped reads were about 4 to 11 million with IR-seq versus about 80 to 1273 with RNA-seq. Overall study findings and caveats: Dropping single-read clonotypes raised IR-seq and RNA-seq shared-clonotype correlation.

The library was built from around 380 ng RNA with molecular barcoded adaptors for alpha/delta and beta/gamma chains. In TCRdb, the reads were re-called with MiXCR into one record per CDR3 protein. The data contain more than 30,000 distinct CDR3 sequences, roughly an eighth of them singletons. Bone marrow was sampled from every patient at the time of active disease. This clonotype appeared many times. Antigen specificity is unknown. Sequencing was carried out using a population of CD138-negative cells sorted from bone marrow. The sequence was collected from a donor aged 40 or over with multiple myeloma.

CDR3 sequence: CASRGPGRTWGKETQYF. CDR3 coding DNA: TGCGCCAGCAGGGGGCCGGGGAGAACTTGGGGGAAAGAGACCCAGTACTTC. V is TRBV5-1 and J is TRBJ2-5; D may match TRBD1 or TRBD2 (5 bases each). The CDR3 is 17 residues long. The V end lost 5 bases, the J end lost 3 bases, and 23 bases lay between the germline ends. The germline V gene encodes CDR1 SGHRS and CDR2 YFSETQ.